Included here is one TCR beta chain sequence, with context. This sample is drawn from a study of blood T cell repertoires in COVID-19. Background on the study: COVID-19 samples collected from the United States, Italy and Spain covered acute and convalescent phases.

Original analysis: Reference gene primer amplification gave estimated nucleated cell counts. Some clones are missing from TCRdb's copy, which holds only in-frame ones; the method was immunoSEQ multiplex PCR. The V and J calls and clone size are taken from that table; D and trimming were inferred from the DNA. Here the sample spans over 65,000 clones, 60% to 80% being singletons. The CDR3 contains 16 residues. V gave up 3 bases and J gave up 8 bases; unmatched junction bases: 15. Germline CDR1 and CDR2: KGHSH and LQKENI. The sequence was collected from a man aged 55 to 69 with COVID-19, enrolled during active disease. The sample comprised peripheral blood. This chain connects TRBV18 to TRBJ1-2; TRBD1 matches 7 bases. CDR3 sequence (DNA): TGTGCCAGCTCACCCCAGAGCCGGGACAGCGGTTCGGGCTACACCTTC. Protein sequence: CASSPQSRDSGSGYTF.